Described below is a single T cell receptor beta chain sequence and its context. The entry originates in a study of blood T cell repertoires in COVID-19. Sequencing was performed with immunoSEQ multiplex PCR; in TCRdb, only in-frame clones are kept and a portion is missing. The sample yields hundreds of thousands of clones, around 87% seen once. Per germline, CDR1 SGHAT and CDR2 FQNNGV. Trimming removed 1 base from V and 1 base from J, with 16 bases in between. CDR3 length: 17 residues. Sequencing input: peripheral blood. This chain links TRBV11-2 with TRBJ2-5; D perhaps matches TRBD1 (6 bases). This receptor was identified in a woman aged 50 to 60 who had recovered from COVID-19. The CDR3 nucleotides are TGTGCCAGCAGCTTAGTTCTAGGACAGCAGTCCCAAGAGACCCAGTACTTC. Protein product: CASSLVLGQQSQETQYF.